The 2 T cell receptor beta chains below were found in one sample sequenced in a study of T cells in Graves' hyperthyroidism and ophthalmopathy. The CDR3 regions of TCR beta were amplified from RNA transcripts. The study used the HTBI primer set for a first-round RT-PCR of the TCR CDR3. TCRdb called the multiplex PCR reads again in MiXCR, with one record for every CDR3 protein. The table records more than 500,000 distinct CDR3 sequences, 14% to 15% of them present only once. Input material: blood. The origin of the receptors is a woman in her thirties or forties with Graves' ophthalmopathy.

This clonotype was seen at least ten times. This chain uses TRBV20-1 with TRBJ1-1, with no clear D. This CDR3 spans 14 amino acids. Trimming removed 0 bases from V and 1 base from J, with 9 bases in between. Germline-derived CDR1 and CDR2 are DFQATT and SNEGSKA (reference sequence). CDR3 in amino acids: CSAREQRWNTEAFF. The CDR3 nucleotides are TGCAGTGCTAGAGAACAACGGTGGAACACTGAAGCTTTCTTT.

The chain recombines TRBV6-1 with TRBJ1-1; D unresolved. In germline, CDR1 is MNHNS, CDR2 SASEGT. CDR3 length equals 11 residues. Trimming cost V 8 bases and J 7 bases, with 11 bases left between them. CDR3 amino acids: CASRYVGEAFF. The CDR3 region has the DNA TGTGCCAGCCGGTATGTCGGTGAAGCTTTCTTT.